These 11 T cell receptor beta chains came from one sample sequenced in a study of T cells after posttransplantation cyclophosphamide. The protocol was immunoSEQ multiplex PCR, while the TCRdb copy is restricted to in-frame clones and leaves out a portion. Of 12,000 to 15,000 clones in the sample, 76% were seen once. Sequencing was done on a sample of memory CD4+ T cells sorted from PBMCs. The receptor set was obtained from a man aged 50 or older.

V usage is TRBV28 and J usage is TRBJ1-5, with 7 bases fitting TRBD1. This CDR3 spans 15 amino acids. Losses at the gene ends were 6 bases for V and 2 bases for J; bases not matched to a gene: 7. Germline CDR1 is MDHEN and CDR2 is SYDVKM. CDR3 nucleotide sequence: TGTGCCAGCAGCTATCAGGGGGGAGGCAATCAGCCCCAGCATTTT. It codes for CASSYQGGGNQPQHF.

The chain carries TRBV2 and TRBJ2-2, with 7 bases aligning to TRBD1. This CDR3 is 15 amino acids long. V dropped 1 base and J dropped 7; count of bases not matched to a gene: 6. Germline-derived CDR1 and CDR2 are SNHLY and FYNNEI. The CDR3 bases are TGTGCCAGCAGTGAAGTGGCAGGGGGACGCGGGGAGCTGTTTTTT. It specifies CASSEVAGGRGELFF.

This chain joins TRBV7-2 and TRBJ2-1; TRBD1 might be the D (6 bases). This CDR3 has 14 residues. Trimming pared 1 base from V and 4 bases from J, leaving 8 bases between. CDR1 and CDR2 from the germline V gene are SGHTA and FQGNSA. The CDR3 DNA is TGTGCCAGCAGCTTAGGGACAGTGTACAATGAGCAGTTCTTC. It encodes CASSLGTVYNEQFF.

V usage is TRBV7-9 and J usage is TRBJ2-5; possibly TRBD1 for D (6 bases). This CDR3 contains 14 residues. With 2 bases removed from V and 5 bases from J, the gap between germline ends came to 12 bases. The germline V gene encodes CDR1 SEHNR and CDR2 FQNEAQ (reference sequence). CDR3 coding DNA: TGTGCCAGCAGCTTACATGGGGGCGCTGAGACCCAGTACTTC. Translating it yields CASSLHGGAETQYF.

This chain joins TRBV6-1 and TRBJ1-1; TRBD1 aligns across 9 bases. The V gene end was trimmed by 8 bases and the J gene end by 1 base; junction bases not matched to a gene: 5. The CDR3 spans 14 residues. CDR1 and CDR2 (germline): MNHNS, SASEGT. CDR3 loop: CASGTGMSNTEAFF. CDR3 coding DNA: TGTGCCAGCGGGACAGGGATGTCGAACACTGAAGCTTTCTTT.

The CDR3 bases are TGCGCCAGCAGCTTGAATGGACCCTGGGGCGATGGCTACACCTTC. Protein sequence: CASSLNGPWGDGYTF. This sequence joins TRBV5-1 and TRBJ1-2; possible D gene TRBD1, 5 bases. Germline V gives CDR1 SGHRS, CDR2 YFSETQ. The CDR3 length is 15 residues. Trimming stripped 1 base from V and 6 bases from J, with 16 bases between.

The rearrangement links TRBV7-9 to TRBJ2-7; 13 bases line up with TRBD2. This CDR3 contains 14 residues. Germline CDR1 reads SEHNR; CDR2 reads FQNEAQ (reference sequence). V was clipped by 5 bases and J by 10 bases; unmatched bases: 8. The CDR3 is CASSPTSGRASQYF. CDR3 coding DNA: TGTGCCAGCAGCCCTACTAGCGGGAGGGCCAGTCAGTACTTC. Drawing the rest from reference TRBV7-9 and TRBJ2-7, the complete variable domain is DTGVSQNPRHKITKRGQNVTFRCDPISEHNRLYWYRQTLGQGPEFLTYFQNEAQLEKSRLLSDRFSAERPKGSFSTLEIQRTEQGDSAMYLCASSPTSGRASQYFGPGTRLTVT.

This chain links TRBV15 with TRBJ2-1; TRBD1 is a possible D gene (6 bases). The CDR3 consists of 13 residues. Between the trimmed V and J ends, which lost 5 bases and 13 bases, there was a span of 18 bases. Germline V gene lookup returns CDR1 LNHNV and CDR2 YYDKDF (reference sequence). The CDR3 is CATSLAQRGNQFF. CDR3 in DNA: TGTGCCACCAGCCTCGCTCAGAGGGGGAATCAGTTCTTC.

The chain carries TRBV30 and TRBJ1-2; D uncertain. V was pared by 7 bases and J by 4 bases, with 7 bases between. The CDR3 loop spans 10 amino acids. Germline CDR1 and CDR2: GTSNPN and SVGIG (reference sequence). The CDR3, as DNA: TGTGCCTCGTCTTCCTATGGCTACACCTTC. Translating gives CASSSYGYTF.

V usage is TRBV20-1 and J usage is TRBJ2-1; no firm D call. CDR3 length equals 11 residues. Germline loops: CDR1 DFQATT, CDR2 SNEGSKA (reference sequence). V dropped 5 bases and J dropped 7 bases, with 9 bases sitting between them. The CDR3 DNA reads TGCAGTGCTGAACTGGTGAATGAGCAGTTCTTC. This translates into CSAELVNEQFF.

This chain uses TRBV7-8 with TRBJ1-1, with 7 bases fitting TRBD1. V was pared by 5 bases and J by 2 bases, with 5 bases of the junction left unmatched. There are 14 residues in the CDR3. Germline loops: CDR1 SGHVS, CDR2 FQNEAQ. The CDR3 is CASSIGTANTEAFF. The CDR3 DNA is TGTGCCAGCAGCATCGGGACAGCAAACACTGAAGCTTTCTTT.